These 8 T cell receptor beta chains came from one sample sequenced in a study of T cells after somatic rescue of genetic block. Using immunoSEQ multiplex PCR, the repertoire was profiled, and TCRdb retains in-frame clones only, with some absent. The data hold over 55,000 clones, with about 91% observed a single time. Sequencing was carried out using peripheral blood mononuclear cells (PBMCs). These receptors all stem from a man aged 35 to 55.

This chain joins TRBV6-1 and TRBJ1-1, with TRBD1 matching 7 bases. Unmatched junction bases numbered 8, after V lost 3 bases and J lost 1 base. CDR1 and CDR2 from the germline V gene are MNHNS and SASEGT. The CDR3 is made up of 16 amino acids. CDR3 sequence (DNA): TGTGCCAGCAGTGAGGGGGGGCACAGGGGGAACACTGAAGCTTTCTTT. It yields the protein CASSEGGHRGNTEAFF.

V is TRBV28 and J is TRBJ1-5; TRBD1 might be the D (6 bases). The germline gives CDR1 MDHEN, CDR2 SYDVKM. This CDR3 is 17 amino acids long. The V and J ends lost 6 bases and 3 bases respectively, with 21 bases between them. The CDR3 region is CASRENRAAVANQPQHF. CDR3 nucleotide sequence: TGTGCCAGCAGGGAAAACAGGGCCGCTGTTGCCAATCAGCCCCAGCATTTT.

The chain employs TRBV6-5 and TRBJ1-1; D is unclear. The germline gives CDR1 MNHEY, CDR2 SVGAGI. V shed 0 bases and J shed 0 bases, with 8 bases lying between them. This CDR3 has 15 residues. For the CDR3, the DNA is TGTGCCAGCAGTTACTCTACAGTCATGAACACTGAAGCTTTCTTT. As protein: CASSYSTVMNTEAFF.

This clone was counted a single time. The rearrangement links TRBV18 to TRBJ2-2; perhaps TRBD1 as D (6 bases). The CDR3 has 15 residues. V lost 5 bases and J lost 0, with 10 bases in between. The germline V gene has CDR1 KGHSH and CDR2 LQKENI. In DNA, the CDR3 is TGTGCCAGCTCATTACGACAGGCGAACACCGGGGAGCTGTTTTTT. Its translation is CASSLRQANTGELFF.

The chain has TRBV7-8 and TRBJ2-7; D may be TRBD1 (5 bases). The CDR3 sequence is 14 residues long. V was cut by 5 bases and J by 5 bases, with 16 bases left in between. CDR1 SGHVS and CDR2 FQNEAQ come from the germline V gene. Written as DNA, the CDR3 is TGTGCCAGCAGCCCGGGCGGCAGGGCAAACGAGCAGTACTTC. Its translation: CASSPGGRANEQYF.

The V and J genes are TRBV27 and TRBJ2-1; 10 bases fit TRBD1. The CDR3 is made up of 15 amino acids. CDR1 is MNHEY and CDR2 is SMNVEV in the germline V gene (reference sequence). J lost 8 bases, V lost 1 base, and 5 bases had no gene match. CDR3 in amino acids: CASSLLGQGRDEQFF. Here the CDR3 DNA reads TGTGCCAGCAGTTTATTGGGACAGGGGCGGGATGAGCAGTTCTTC.

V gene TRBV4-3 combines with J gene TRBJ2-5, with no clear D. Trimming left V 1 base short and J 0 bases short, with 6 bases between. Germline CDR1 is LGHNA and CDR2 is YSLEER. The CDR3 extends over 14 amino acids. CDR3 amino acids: CASSQGSYQETQYF. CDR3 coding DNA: TGCGCCAGCAGCCAAGGTTCATACCAAGAGACCCAGTACTTC.

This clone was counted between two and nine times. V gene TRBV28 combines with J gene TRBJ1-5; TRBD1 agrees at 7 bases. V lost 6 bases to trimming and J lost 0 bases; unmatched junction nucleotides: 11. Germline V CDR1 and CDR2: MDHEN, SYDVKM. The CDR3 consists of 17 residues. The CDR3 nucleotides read TGTGCCAGCAGAAAAAAGTGGACAGGCTATAGCAATCAGCCCCAGCATTTT. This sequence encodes CASRKKWTGYSNQPQHF.